These 22 T cell receptor beta chains were sequenced from one sample in a study of PD-L1 blockade in urothelial cancer. This table comes from immunoSEQ multiplex PCR, and its TCRdb copy is limited to in-frame clones, with some not included. The top ten hold 13% to 15% of the sample, which has just under 45,000 clones, around nine tenths seen once. The sequencing used PBMCs, collected around atezolizumab (anti-PD-L1) treatment. The receptor set was obtained from a woman in her sixties with urothelial cancer.

V and J are TRBV6-5 and TRBJ1-5, with 9 positions matching TRBD1. The CDR3 is made up of 14 amino acids. With 7 bases clipped from V and 2 bases from J, the junction kept 3 bases outside the gene matches. Looked up from germline, CDR1 is MNHEY and CDR2 is SVGAGI. Written as DNA, the CDR3 is TGTGCCAGCAAACAGGGGGCGCGCAATCAGCCCCAGCATTTT. Protein product: CASKQGARNQPQHF.

The V and J genes are TRBV10-3 and TRBJ2-7, with D perhaps matching TRBD2 (6 bases). This CDR3 contains 11 residues. Per the germline V gene, CDR1 is ENHRY and CDR2 is SYGVKD. The V end was cut by 10 bases, the J end by 2 bases, with 9 bases between. The CDR3: CASGEAYEQYF. CDR3 coding DNA: TGTGCCAGCGGGGAAGCCTACGAGCAGTACTTC.

For the CDR3, the DNA is TGTGCCAGCAGTTACTCGGGGGGTAACATTCAGTACTTC. Its translation is CASSYSGGNIQYF. V usage is TRBV6-5 and J usage is TRBJ2-4; TRBD2 might be the D (6 bases). Germline V gives CDR1 MNHEY, CDR2 SVGAGI. This CDR3 is built from 13 residues. V was cut by 0 bases and J by 7 bases, with 7 bases left in between.

The chain has TRBV7-2 and TRBJ2-1; 9 bases fit TRBD2. V trimming: 5 bases; J trimming: 0 bases; junction bases outside the gene matches: 11. The V gene's germline CDR1 is SGHTA and CDR2 FQGNSA. CDR3 length: 18 amino acids. The CDR3, as DNA: TGTGCCAGCAGCCTCCATAACCCGACTAGCGGCTCCTACAATGAGCAGTTCTTC. It is translated as CASSLHNPTSGSYNEQFF.

This clone turned up a few times. The chain combines TRBV2 with TRBJ1-6; 8 bases match TRBD1. The junction had 5 bases not matched to a gene; V was cut back by 3 bases and J by 7 bases. Germline V gives CDR1 SNHLY, CDR2 FYNNEI. The CDR3 totals 15 residues. For the CDR3, the DNA is TGTGCCAGCAGTGATCGTACAGGGGGGAATTCACCCCTCCACTTT. Protein product: CASSDRTGGNSPLHF.

This chain links TRBV11-2 with TRBJ1-1, with D perhaps TRBD1 (5 bases). Germline assignment: CDR1 SGHAT and CDR2 FQNNGV. The CDR3 extends over 15 amino acids. Between the trimmed V and J ends, which lost 0 bases and 3 bases, there was a span of 11 bases. CDR3: CASSLDRQGYTEAFF. The CDR3 nucleotides are TGTGCCAGCAGCTTAGACCGTCAGGGTTACACTGAAGCTTTCTTT.

The V gene is TRBV5-4, the J gene TRBJ2-7; tentative D call: TRBD2 (6 bases). V was cut by 5 bases and J by 4 bases, with 28 bases left in between. CDR1 and CDR2 from the germline V gene are SGHNT and YYREEE (reference sequence). The CDR3 sequence is 18 residues long. CDR3 sequence (DNA): TGTGCCAGCAGTCCAACCCTTTCCGGGAGCGCGGCCGGGTACGAGCAGTACTTC. Translated, it gives CASSPTLSGSAAGYEQYF.

The chain joins TRBV4-3 to TRBJ2-3, with a possible D match to TRBD2 (6 bases). V lost 1 base and J 3 bases, leaving 8 bases between the germline ends. From germline, CDR1 is LGHNA and CDR2 YSLEER. The CDR3 is made up of 14 amino acids. The chain's CDR3 is CASSQARGTDTQYF. In DNA form, the CDR3 reads TGCGCCAGCAGCCAAGCTCGGGGGACAGATACGCAGTATTTT.

For the CDR3, the DNA is TGTGCCAGCAGTGATCCCGGACTGACCTACTCTGGCTACACCTTC. It encodes CASSDPGLTYSGYTF. The V gene is TRBV25-1, the J gene TRBJ1-2, with D unresolved. Trimming took 3 bases from V and 7 from J, leaving 18 bases between them. The CDR3 length is 15 residues. Germline CDR1 reads MGHDK; CDR2 reads SYGVNS.

The chain links TRBV2 to TRBJ2-1, with D possibly being TRBD2 (6 bases). V lost 8 bases to trimming and J lost 0 bases, with 11 bases between them. Germline CDR1 is SNHLY and CDR2 is FYNNEI. This CDR3 is 14 amino acids long. CDR3 residues: CASPGGSSYNEQFF. In DNA form, the CDR3 reads TGTGCCAGCCCTGGGGGGAGCTCCTACAATGAGCAGTTCTTC. The whole variable domain, filled in from reference TRBV2 and TRBJ2-1, reads EPEVTQTPSHQVTQMGQEVILRCVPISNHLYFYWYRQILGQKVEFLVSFYNNEISEKSEIFDDQFSVERPDGSNFTLKIRSTKLEDSAMYFCASPGGSSYNEQFFGPGTRLTVL.

The gene calls are TRBV9 and TRBJ2-1; 11 nucleotides align to TRBD2. After removal of 0 bases from V and 4 bases from J, the junction contained 0 bases not matched to a gene. The CDR3 contains 15 residues. Germline CDR1 SGDLS, CDR2 YYNGEE. The CDR3 DNA is TGTGCCAGCAGCGTAGGGACTAGCGGGTACAATGAGCAGTTCTTC. Its protein is CASSVGTSGYNEQFF.

This chain connects TRBV7-2 to TRBJ2-3; 8 bases align to TRBD2. V was pared by 3 bases and J by 3 bases, with 8 bases of the junction left unmatched. Germline CDR1 SGHTA, CDR2 FQGNSA. The CDR3 is made up of 16 amino acids. The CDR3 nucleotides read TGTGCCAGCAGCTTCCCCCCACTAGCGGAAACAGATACGCAGTATTTT. Residues: CASSFPPLAETDTQYF.

The V and J genes are TRBV4-1 and TRBJ2-7, with 10 bases aligning to TRBD2. Germline V gene sequence: CDR1 MGHRA, CDR2 YSYEKL. The CDR3 is 16 residues long. V lost 2 bases and J lost 0; bases outside the gene matches: 4. The CDR3: CASSQLAGDSSYEQYF. In DNA form, the CDR3 reads TGCGCCAGCAGCCAACTAGCGGGAGACAGCTCCTACGAGCAGTACTTC.

The CDR3: CASISPPFNQPQHF. Here the CDR3 DNA reads TGTGCCAGCATCTCCCCCCCCTTCAATCAGCCCCAGCATTTT. The gene calls are TRBV28 and TRBJ1-5, with D hard to call. Trimming took 7 bases from V and 3 from J, leaving 13 bases between them. The germline gives CDR1 MDHEN, CDR2 SYDVKM. The CDR3 has 14 amino acids.

The chain links TRBV5-6 to TRBJ2-1, with 9 bases matching TRBD1. Losses at the gene ends were 1 base for V and 6 bases for J; bases not matched to a gene: 11. The CDR3 loop spans 17 amino acids. CDR1 is SGHDT and CDR2 is YYEEEE in the germline V gene. CDR3 bases: TGTGCCAGCAGCTTGACAGGGGGCTATTCTAGCGGCAATGAGCAGTTCTTC. Protein product: CASSLTGGYSSGNEQFF.

The chain recombines TRBV27 with TRBJ2-1; the D gene is possibly TRBD2 (6 bases). Between the trimmed V and J ends, which lost 4 bases and 4 bases, there was a span of 8 bases. Germline CDR1 and CDR2: MNHEY and SMNVEV (reference sequence). This CDR3 has 13 amino acids. CDR3: CASSWRAYNEQFF. The CDR3 coding sequence is TGTGCCAGCAGTTGGAGGGCATACAATGAGCAGTTCTTC.

V is TRBV5-4 and J is TRBJ2-7; tentatively, D is TRBD2 (5 bases). In germline, CDR1 is SGHNT, CDR2 YYREEE (reference sequence). CDR3 length: 13 residues. V was pared by 4 bases and J by 5 bases, with 13 bases between. In nucleotides, the CDR3 is TGTGCCAGCAGCCTTACCCACGGGAACGAGCAGTACTTC. Its protein is CASSLTHGNEQYF.

The V call is TRBV28, the J call TRBJ2-7; 9 bases map to TRBD2. The V gene end was trimmed by 7 bases and the J gene end by 0 bases; junction bases not matched to a gene: 1. Germline CDR1 MDHEN, CDR2 SYDVKM. This CDR3 contains 13 residues. CDR3 coding DNA: TGTGCCAGCAATAGCGGGGGCTCCTACGAGCAGTACTTC. Translation: CASNSGGSYEQYF.

This clone was found once. V and J are TRBV6-1 and TRBJ1-1, with 10 nucleotides matching TRBD1. Germline V lookup: CDR1 MNHNS, CDR2 SASEGT. The CDR3 is made up of 14 amino acids. J gave up 4 bases and V 6 bases, and 5 bases lay outside the gene matches. In nucleotides, the CDR3 is TGTGCCAGCAGGGGGGGACAGGGGTTCACTGAAGCTTTCTTT. Protein: CASRGGQGFTEAFF.

The rearrangement joins TRBV6-5 to TRBJ2-7, with 8 bases matching TRBD2. This CDR3 contains 15 residues. Germline V gene data show CDR1 as MNHEY and CDR2 as SVGAGI. After removal of 0 bases from V and 6 bases from J, the junction contained 7 bases not matched to a gene. CDR3 DNA: TGTGCCAGCAGTTACTCGTCCGGGAGGGCCCTCGAGCAGTACTTC. This sequence encodes CASSYSSGRALEQYF.

This clone was seen a handful of times. The CDR3 sequence is CASSEYGGTGNEQYF. The CDR3 region has the DNA TGTGCCAGCAGTGAATATGGGGGGACAGGGAACGAGCAGTACTTC. The rearrangement joins TRBV25-1 to TRBJ2-7; 9 nucleotides agree with TRBD1. Germline-derived CDR1 and CDR2 are MGHDK and SYGVNS. The CDR3 has 15 amino acids. Trimming at V came to 0 bases and at J to 5 bases, leaving 5 bases not matched to a gene.

The CDR3 DNA is TGTGCCAGTAGTATGCAAACAGGGGGCAAGGGCGAGCAGTACTTC. This translates into CASSMQTGGKGEQYF. The gene calls are TRBV19 and TRBJ2-7; 9 bases line up with TRBD1. The trim removed 3 bases at V and 6 bases at J, leaving 9 bases unmatched. The germline V gene has CDR1 LNHDA and CDR2 SQIVND (reference sequence). There are 15 residues in the CDR3.